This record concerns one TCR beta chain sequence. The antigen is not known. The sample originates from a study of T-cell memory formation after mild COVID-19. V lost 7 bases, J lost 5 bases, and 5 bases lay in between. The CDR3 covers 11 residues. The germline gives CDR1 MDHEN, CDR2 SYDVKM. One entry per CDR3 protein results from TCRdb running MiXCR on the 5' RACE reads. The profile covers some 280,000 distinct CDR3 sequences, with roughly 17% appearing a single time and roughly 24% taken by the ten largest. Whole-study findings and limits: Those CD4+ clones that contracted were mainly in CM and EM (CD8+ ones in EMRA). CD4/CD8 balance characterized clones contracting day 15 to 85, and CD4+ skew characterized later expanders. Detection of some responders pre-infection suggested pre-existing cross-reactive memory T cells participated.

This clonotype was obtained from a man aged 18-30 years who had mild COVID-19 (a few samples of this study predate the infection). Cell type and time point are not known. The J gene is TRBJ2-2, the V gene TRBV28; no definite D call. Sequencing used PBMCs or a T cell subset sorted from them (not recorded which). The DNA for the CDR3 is TGTGCCAGCACTCGTACCGGGGAGCTGTTTTTT. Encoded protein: CASTRTGELFF.